This passage covers 7 T cell receptor beta chains from one sample sequenced in a study of shared clonotypes between healthy human individuals. Repertoires were generated with immunoSEQ multiplex PCR, while TCRdb's copy carries only in-frame clones and drops some. The sample contains approximately 440,000 clones, more than 70% of which appear only once. Input material: PBMCs. These receptor sequences come from a woman aged 40 to 55 in good health. Some clones in this sample may be carry-over from other donors' samples.

Only one count was recorded for this clone. This chain links TRBV7-9 with TRBJ1-1; weak D call: TRBD1 (5 bases). This CDR3 spans 14 amino acids. V was pared by 4 bases and J by 1 base, with 10 bases between. In germline, CDR1 is SEHNR, CDR2 FQNEAQ (reference sequence). CDR3 region: CASSSPTENTEAFF. The DNA of the CDR3 is TGTGCCAGCAGCTCACCGACAGAGAACACTGAAGCTTTCTTT. The variable domain in full, with the rest retrieved from reference TRBV7-9 and TRBJ1-1, is DTGVSQNPRHKITKRGQNVTFRCDPISEHNRLYWYRQTLGQGPEFLTYFQNEAQLEKSRLLSDRFSAERPKGSFSTLEIQRTEQGDSAMYLCASSSPTENTEAFFGQGTRLTVV.

The genes are TRBV5-1 and TRBJ2-7; 13 bases align to TRBD2. CDR3 size: 15 residues. In germline, CDR1 is SGHRS, CDR2 YFSETQ. Trimming at V came to 4 bases and at J to 5 bases, leaving 6 bases not matched to a gene. CDR3 nucleotide sequence: TGCGCCAGCAGCAGAGGACTAGCGGGAGTCAACGAGCAGTACTTC. Amino acids: CASSRGLAGVNEQYF.

The chain is built from TRBV28 and TRBJ2-1, with 14 positions matching TRBD2. The CDR3 extends over 16 amino acids. CDR1 MDHEN and CDR2 SYDVKM come from the germline V gene. Trimming took 8 bases from V and 3 from J; bases not matched to a gene: 6. The CDR3 bases are TGTGCCAGCCTGGGACTAGCGGGAGAGCGCTACAATGAGCAGTTCTTC. As protein: CASLGLAGERYNEQFF.

CDR3 protein: CASSLWVGDPNQPQHF. Written as DNA, the CDR3 is TGTGCCAGCAGCCTATGGGTGGGGGACCCCAATCAGCCCCAGCATTTT. The chain employs TRBV4-2 and TRBJ1-5, with D perhaps TRBD1 (5 bases). This CDR3 has 16 residues. V lost 4 bases and J lost 3, with 16 bases in between. Germline lookup yields CDR1 LGHNA and CDR2 YNFKEQ.

This chain joins TRBV5-1 and TRBJ2-1; 11 nucleotides align to TRBD2. This CDR3 contains 15 residues. Germline V gene lookup returns CDR1 SGHRS and CDR2 YFSETQ. V lost 8 bases and J lost 8; bases outside the gene matches: 12. CDR3 sequence (DNA): TGCGCCAGTAAAACTACTAGCGGGAGTATGTATGAGCAGTTCTTC. This codes for CASKTTSGSMYEQFF.

The V call is TRBV4-3, the J call TRBJ2-1, with no clear D. The V end lost 0 bases, the J end lost 6 bases, and 18 bases lay between the germline ends. The CDR3 covers 17 residues. CDR1 is LGHNA, CDR2 YSLEER, per germline. CDR3 loop: CASSQEGRRKQLNEQFF. The CDR3 DNA follows: TGCGCCAGCAGCCAAGAAGGAAGGCGCAAACAACTCAATGAGCAGTTCTTC.

The chain carries TRBV27 and TRBJ2-3, with a possible D match to TRBD2 (5 bases). Trimming cost V 2 bases and J 6 bases, with 12 bases left between them. Germline CDR1 is MNHEY and CDR2 is SMNVEV (reference sequence). This CDR3 is 14 amino acids long. This CDR3 is CASSLGRFGDTQYF. The CDR3 DNA reads TGTGCCAGCAGTTTAGGGAGATTCGGTGATACGCAGTATTTT.